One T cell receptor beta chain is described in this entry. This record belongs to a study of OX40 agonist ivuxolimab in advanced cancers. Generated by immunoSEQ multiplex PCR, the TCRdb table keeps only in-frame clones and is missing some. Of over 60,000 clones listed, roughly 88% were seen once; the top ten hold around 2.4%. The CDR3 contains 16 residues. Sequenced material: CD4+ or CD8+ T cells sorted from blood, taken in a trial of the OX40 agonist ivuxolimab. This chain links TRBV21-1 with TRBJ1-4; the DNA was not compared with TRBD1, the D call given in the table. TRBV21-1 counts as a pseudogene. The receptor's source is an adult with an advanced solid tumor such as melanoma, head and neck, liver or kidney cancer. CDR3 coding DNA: TGTGCCAGCAGCAAAGAAGTTGCAGGGCCTAATGAAAAACTGTTTTTT. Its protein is CASSKEVAGPNEKLFF.